This T cell receptor beta chain was profiled in a study of cytomegalovirus exposure and HLA in healthy donors. Findings and limits, study-wide: Within an earlier analysis, most TCR beta V segments proved productive either about 90% or about 30% of the time.

As regards this clone: Its antigen is unidentified.

With 60 Vbeta and 13 Jbeta primers, the PCR was carried out. Sequenced by immunoSEQ multiplex PCR; TCRdb stores in-frame clones only, minus some. The data hold about 150,000 clones, with roughly 88% observed a single time. CDR3 size: 14 residues. J lost 9 bases, V lost 5 bases, and 8 bases had no gene match. The germline CDR1 and CDR2 sequences are SGHAT and FQNNGV. The chain is built from TRBV11-2 and TRBJ2-3, with 10 bases aligning to TRBD2. Sequenced input: PBMCs. This receptor was identified in a woman aged 18-30 years in good health and CMV-seronegative. The CDR3 loop reads CASSPFSGGATQYF. CDR3 nucleotide sequence: TGTGCCAGCAGCCCCTTCAGCGGGGGGGCGACGCAGTATTTT.